These 19 T cell receptor beta chains were all obtained from the same sample, sequenced in a study of PD-1 blockade in mismatch repair-deficient tumors. Sequencing was performed with immunoSEQ multiplex PCR; in TCRdb, only in-frame clones are kept and a portion is missing. The table records around 100,000 clones, more than 60% of them present only once. Sequences were derived from peripheral blood, sampled 60 weeks after starting pembrolizumab. The receptors were gathered from an adult with mismatch repair-deficient cancer.

This chain connects TRBV7-3 to TRBJ2-1; 12 positions agree with TRBD2. In germline, CDR1 is SGHTA, CDR2 FQGTGA. The length of the CDR3 is 15 residues. J gave up 4 bases and V 4 bases, and 2 bases lay outside the gene matches. In nucleotides, the CDR3 is TGTGCCAGCAGCTCCCTAGCGGGAGGGTACAATGAGCAGTTCTTC. Its protein product is CASSSLAGGYNEQFF. The full variable domain, in which reference TRBV7-3 and TRBJ2-1 provide the parts outside the CDR3, is GAGVSQTPSNKVTEKGKYVELRCDPISGHTALYWYRQSLGQGPEFLIYFQGTGAADDSGLPNDRFFAVRPEGSVSTLKIQRTERGDSAVYLCASSSLAGGYNEQFFGPGTRLTVL.

This clone was counted a single time. The chain uses TRBV7-8 and TRBJ1-1, with D possibly being TRBD1 (6 bases). Trimming pared 6 bases from V and 0 bases from J, leaving 17 bases between. CDR1 and CDR2 (germline): SGHVS, FQNEAQ. This CDR3 has 16 residues. The CDR3 DNA is TGTGCCAGCAGACAAAAACAGGGCCTGATGAACACTGAAGCTTTCTTT. This encodes CASRQKQGLMNTEAFF.

The chain has TRBV25-1 and TRBJ2-5, with TRBD1 matching 9 bases. This CDR3 is 15 amino acids long. Germline V gives CDR1 MGHDK, CDR2 SYGVNS. Unmatched junction bases numbered 7, after V lost 3 bases and J lost 5 bases. The CDR3: CASSDPGQGGETQYF. CDR3 DNA sequence: TGTGCCAGCAGTGATCCGGGACAGGGCGGTGAGACCCAGTACTTC.

This clone was counted between two and nine times. The rearrangement uses TRBV7-2 and TRBJ1-2, with 8 bases fitting TRBD1. Per germline, CDR1 SGHTA and CDR2 FQGNSA. After removal of 3 bases from V and 4 bases from J, the junction contained 4 bases not matched to a gene. The CDR3 has 14 amino acids. The CDR3 here is CASSFGTGVYGYTF. The DNA for the CDR3 is TGTGCCAGCAGCTTCGGGACAGGAGTCTATGGCTACACCTTC. Variable domain in full (rest from reference TRBV7-2 and TRBJ1-2): GAGVSQSPSNKVTEKGKDVELRCDPISGHTALYWYRQSLGQGLEFLIYFQGNSAPDKSGLPSDRFSAERTGGSVSTLTIQRTQQEDSAVYLCASSFGTGVYGYTFGSGTRLTVV.

The rearrangement joins TRBV7-9 to TRBJ2-5; 7 positions match TRBD2. Germline CDR1 SEHNR, CDR2 FQNEAQ (reference sequence). With 3 bases clipped from V and 3 bases from J, the junction kept 1 base outside the gene matches. The CDR3 extends over 13 amino acids. As DNA, the CDR3 is TGTGCCAGCAGCTTCGCGGGAGAAGAGACCCAGTACTTC. This codes for CASSFAGEETQYF. Drawing the rest from reference TRBV7-9 and TRBJ2-5, the complete variable domain is DTGVSQNPRHKITKRGQNVTFRCDPISEHNRLYWYRQTLGQGPEFLTYFQNEAQLEKSRLLSDRFSAERPKGSFSTLEIQRTEQGDSAMYLCASSFAGEETQYFGPGTRLLVL.

This clone turned up a few times. The chain carries TRBV23-1 and TRBJ2-7; no reliable D call. TRBV23-1 is recorded as an ORF, its role being uncertain. CDR3 length equals 10 residues. The chain's CDR3 is CEDGKCEQYF. The CDR3 coding sequence is TGCGAGGACGGTAAGTGCGAGCAGTACTTC.

In DNA, the CDR3 is TGTGCCAGTACCACCCCAGGACTAGCCGGTAATGAGCAGTTCTTC. Its translation: CASTTPGLAGNEQFF. This rearrangement joins TRBV19 to TRBJ2-1, with 8 bases matching TRBD2. CDR1 and CDR2 (germline): LNHDA, SQIVND (reference sequence). Trimming removed 7 bases from V and 7 bases from J; junction bases left unmatched: 12. CDR3 size: 15 residues.

The chain is built from TRBV28 and TRBJ1-2; D not certain. The V gene lost 3 bases and the J gene lost 8 bases, with 19 bases spanning the gap. The CDR3 has 15 residues. Germline V CDR1 and CDR2: MDHEN, SYDVKM. CDR3 DNA: TGTGCCAGCAGTTTCGCCCTTCGGCAGCTCGGCGGCTACACCTTC. Its protein product is CASSFALRQLGGYTF.

The V gene is TRBV7-2, the J gene TRBJ2-1, with 8 bases that match TRBD1. CDR1 and CDR2 from the germline V gene are SGHTA and FQGNSA. J gave up 5 bases and V 5 bases, and 5 bases lay outside the gene matches. The CDR3 sequence is 14 residues long. This CDR3 reads CASSQGAANNEQFF. The CDR3 nucleotides are TGTGCCAGCAGCCAGGGGGCCGCTAACAATGAGCAGTTCTTC.

This sequence joins TRBV7-2 and TRBJ1-1; D not certain. This CDR3 region has 13 residues. The V end lost 2 bases, the J end lost 5 bases, and 9 bases lay between the germline ends. Germline-derived CDR1 and CDR2 are SGHTA and FQGNSA. As DNA, the CDR3 is TGTGCCAGCAGCTTAACCCCTGTGACTGAAGCTTTCTTT. This encodes CASSLTPVTEAFF. Supplemented by reference TRBV7-2 and TRBJ1-1, the full variable domain reads GAGVSQSPSNKVTEKGKDVELRCDPISGHTALYWYRQSLGQGLEFLIYFQGNSAPDKSGLPSDRFSAERTGGSVSTLTIQRTQQEDSAVYLCASSLTPVTEAFFGQGTRLTVV.

The sample holds a few counts of this clone. The gene calls are TRBV2 and TRBJ1-4; D might be TRBD1 (5 bases). There are 15 residues in the CDR3. V dropped 1 base and J dropped 6 bases, with 12 bases sitting between them. CDR1 is SNHLY and CDR2 is FYNNEI in the germline V gene. As DNA, the CDR3 is TGTGCCAGCAGTGAAGTAGGGCAGGGATATGAAAAACTGTTTTTT. It specifies CASSEVGQGYEKLFF.

The chain is built from TRBV9 and TRBJ1-3, with 7 bases aligning to TRBD1. In germline, CDR1 is SGDLS, CDR2 YYNGEE. The CDR3 runs 14 residues. V shed 3 bases and J 2 bases; nucleotides not matched to a gene: 2. The CDR3 loop is CASSGQGPGNTIYF. The CDR3 DNA follows: TGTGCCAGCAGCGGACAGGGACCTGGAAACACCATATATTTT. The entire variable domain, with the rest obtained from reference TRBV9 and TRBJ1-3, is as follows: DSGVTQTPKHLITATGQRVTLRCSPRSGDLSVYWYQQSLDQGLQFLIQYYNGEERAKGNILERFSAQQFPDLHSELNLSSLELGDSALYFCASSGQGPGNTIYFGEGSWLTVV.

V and J are TRBV2 and TRBJ2-6, with 9 bases fitting TRBD2. Germline trimming cut 2 bases from V and 2 bases from J; bases unmatched to any gene: 16. The CDR3 covers 21 residues. Germline-derived CDR1 and CDR2 are SNHLY and FYNNEI. CDR3 coding DNA: TGTGCCAGCAGTGAATTCCTAGCGGGATTAGGAGTATCGACTGGGGCCAACGTCCTGACTTTC. This translates into CASSEFLAGLGVSTGANVLTF.

The chain links TRBV9 to TRBJ1-1; D possibly corresponds to TRBD1 (5 bases). V lost 4 bases and J lost 1, with 14 bases in between. CDR1 SGDLS and CDR2 YYNGEE come from the germline V gene. The CDR3 consists of 15 residues. CDR3 sequence: CASSPRGAANTEAFF. DNA for the CDR3: TGTGCCAGCAGCCCTCGTGGGGCAGCGAACACTGAAGCTTTCTTT.

J is TRBJ2-7 and V is TRBV11-3; 10 nucleotides agree with TRBD1. The CDR3 loop spans 15 amino acids. The germline gives CDR1 SGHNT, CDR2 YENEEA. The J segment lost 7 bases and the V segment lost 4 bases, leaving 10 bases of the junction unmatched. The CDR3 spells CASSYTTGGKGEQYF. The CDR3 DNA follows: TGTGCCAGCAGCTACACGACAGGGGGCAAGGGTGAGCAGTACTTC.

The rearrangement joins TRBV19 to TRBJ1-2, with TRBD1 identical over 12 bases. This CDR3 has 13 residues. V was pared by 9 bases and J by 8 bases, with 7 bases of the junction left unmatched. Germline CDR1 is LNHDA and CDR2 is SQIVND (reference sequence). The CDR3 spells CASGTGGRTGYTF. CDR3 nucleotides: TGTGCCAGCGGGACAGGGGGCAGGACGGGCTACACCTTC.

This chain links TRBV5-1 with TRBJ2-7, with a tentative D call TRBD2 (6 bases). V was cut by 5 bases and J by 0 bases, with 15 bases left in between. This CDR3 has 15 residues. The germline V gene has CDR1 SGHRS and CDR2 YFSETQ. CDR3: CASRRDAGSSYEQYF. DNA of the CDR3: TGCGCCAGCAGAAGAGACGCGGGAAGCTCCTACGAGCAGTACTTC.

V and J are TRBV28 and TRBJ2-1, with TRBD2 matching over 7 bases. Trimming removed 6 bases from V and 3 bases from J; junction bases left unmatched: 11. Germline V gives CDR1 MDHEN, CDR2 SYDVKM. This CDR3 is 16 amino acids long. Written as DNA, the CDR3 is TGTGCCAGCAGCTCCTCGGTGGCGGGAGTCTACAATGAGCAGTTCTTC. Translating it yields CASSSSVAGVYNEQFF. The whole variable domain, filled in from reference TRBV28 and TRBJ2-1, reads DVKVTQSSRYLVKRTGEKVFLECVQDMDHENMFWYRQDPGLGLRLIYFSYDVKMKEKGDIPEGYSVSREKKERFSLILESASTNQTSMYLCASSSSVAGVYNEQFFGPGTRLTVL.

This clone was counted between two and nine times. The chain is built from TRBV19 and TRBJ2-7, with 7 bases matching TRBD1. CDR1 is LNHDA, CDR2 SQIVND, per germline (reference sequence). There are 15 residues in the CDR3. V gave up 8 bases and J gave up 0 bases; unmatched junction bases: 10. CDR3 region: CASGPSGTVSYEQYF. CDR3 nucleotide sequence: TGTGCCAGTGGGCCCTCCGGGACAGTCTCCTACGAGCAGTACTTC.